One sample yielded the 30 T cell receptor beta chains listed below, sequenced in a study of T-cell reconstitution after alpha-beta-depleted transplantation in children. For TCRbeta, the library was prepared with unique molecular identifiers. Each CDR3 protein gets one entry after TCRdb re-called the PCR reads with MiXCR. In the table there are 150,000 to 250,000 distinct CDR3 sequences, roughly 6.5% of which are singletons. This sample comprised PBMCs, obtained before TCRalphabeta/CD19-depleted stem cell transplant. These receptors originate from a girl under three years old with combined immunodeficiency, due to receive a stem cell transplant.

This clonotype appeared many times. CDR3 protein: CASAILPGYNEQFF. For the CDR3, the DNA is TGTGCCAGCGCCATTCTTCCGGGATACAATGAGCAGTTCTTC. The chain links TRBV7-3 to TRBJ2-1; possible D gene TRBD2, 5 bases. CDR1 is SGHTA and CDR2 is FQGTGA in the germline V gene. V lost 8 bases and J 4 bases, leaving 15 bases between the germline ends. There are 14 residues in the CDR3.

This clonotype was picked up many times. The chain links TRBV18 to TRBJ2-1, with D possibly TRBD2 on 5 matching bases. Trimming cost V 2 bases and J 1 base, with 9 bases left between them. This CDR3 spans 15 amino acids. Looked up from germline, CDR1 is KGHSH and CDR2 is LQKENI. The CDR3 coding sequence is TGTGCCAGCTCACCAGACCGACTATCCTACAATGAGCAGTTCTTC. Translating gives CASSPDRLSYNEQFF.

This clonotype turned up a few times. The chain combines TRBV14 with TRBJ2-7; D may match TRBD1 or TRBD2 (6 bases each). Germline-derived CDR1 and CDR2 are SGHDN and FVKESK. This CDR3 region has 22 residues. V was cut by 3 bases and J by 3 bases, with 36 bases left in between. CDR3 sequence reads: CASSHARGLIVPAPFGFYEQYF. The CDR3 coding sequence is TGTGCCAGCAGCCACGCCCGGGGGCTGATTGTTCCAGCACCCTTTGGCTTCTACGAGCAGTACTTC.

The J gene is TRBJ2-2, the V gene TRBV7-3, with D tentatively TRBD1 (6 bases). Germline loops: CDR1 SGHTA, CDR2 FQGTGA. The CDR3 runs to 13 residues. V lost 3 bases to trimming and J lost 4 bases, with 6 bases between them. CDR3 region: CASSFRGTGELFF. The CDR3 DNA follows: TGTGCCAGCAGCTTCAGGGGCACCGGGGAGCTGTTTTTT.

This clonotype was counted ten times or more. This rearrangement joins TRBV6-2 or TRBV6-3 to TRBJ2-3, with 11 bases lining up with TRBD2. The CDR3 totals 19 residues. Trimming cost V 4 bases and J 5 bases; bases outside gene matches: 17. Per the germline V gene, CDR1 is MNHEY and CDR2 is SVGEGT. In nucleotides, the CDR3 is TGTGCCAGCAGTTTACCCACTGGGACTAGCGGAGGGAGAGGAGATACGCAGTATTTT. It codes for CASSLPTGTSGGRGDTQYF.

Many counts were recorded for this clonotype. The chain is built from TRBV7-2 and TRBJ2-7; D is perhaps TRBD2 (6 bases). Trimming left V 3 bases short and J 2 bases short, with 17 bases between. The CDR3 consists of 16 residues. Germline V gene sequence: CDR1 SGHTA, CDR2 FQGNSA. This CDR3 is CASSFLGGVGAYEQYF. The CDR3 DNA reads TGTGCCAGCAGCTTTCTGGGCGGGGTAGGGGCCTACGAGCAGTACTTC.

The sample holds many counts of this clonotype. V gene TRBV25-1 combines with J gene TRBJ2-7; no reliable D call. Germline CDR1 reads MGHDK; CDR2 reads SYGVNS. The V and J ends lost 2 bases and 6 bases respectively, with 5 bases between them. The CDR3 runs 11 residues. The CDR3 DNA is TGTGCCAGCAGTGAAAACGCCGAGCAGTACTTC. This encodes CASSENAEQYF.

This clonotype was picked up many times. The chain combines TRBV11-1 with TRBJ2-1; D gene uncertain. The length of the CDR3 is 15 residues. V gave up 3 bases and J gave up 1 base, with 10 bases separating them. The germline gives CDR1 SGHAT, CDR2 FQDESV (reference sequence). The CDR3 DNA sequence: TGTGCCAGCAGCTTTCAGTGGTCGTCCTACAATGAGCAGTTCTTC. This codes for CASSFQWSSYNEQFF.

This clonotype was seen many times. The J gene is TRBJ2-1, the V gene TRBV9; D not resolved. The germline gives CDR1 SGDLS, CDR2 YYNGEE. CDR3 length: 15 residues. The V and J ends lost 0 bases and 0 bases respectively, with 7 bases between them. CDR3 in DNA: TGTGCCAGCAGCGTAGGGGTGAGCTCCTACAATGAGCAGTTCTTC. Protein sequence: CASSVGVSSYNEQFF.

This clonotype was detected ten times or more. The chain uses TRBV28 and TRBJ2-1; 8 positions agree with TRBD2. The CDR3 loop spans 16 amino acids. The ends lost 2 bases at V and 8 bases at J; junction bases unmatched: 11. CDR1 and CDR2 (germline): MDHEN, SYDVKM. The CDR3 protein is CASSLEADSREDEQFF. CDR3 DNA sequence: TGTGCCAGCAGTTTAGAAGCCGACTCGCGGGAGGATGAGCAGTTCTTC.

Many counts were recorded for this clonotype. This chain joins TRBV9 and TRBJ2-1, with D possibly being TRBD2 (7 bases). Germline CDR1 reads SGDLS; CDR2 reads YYNGEE. The CDR3 has 15 residues. Trimming cost V 0 bases and J 7 bases, with 14 bases left between them. This CDR3 is CASSVGGGAGNEQFF. The CDR3 DNA sequence: TGTGCCAGCAGCGTAGGAGGGGGGGCAGGAAATGAGCAGTTCTTC.

The sample holds a few counts of this clonotype. The V call is TRBV7-9, the J call TRBJ2-3; 11 bases are shared with TRBD2. V was clipped by 4 bases and J by 1 base; unmatched bases: 4. This CDR3 has 16 residues. CDR1 SEHNR and CDR2 FQNEAQ come from the germline V gene (reference sequence). The CDR3: CASSSLAGGGTDTQYF. CDR3 in DNA: TGTGCCAGCAGCTCGTTAGCGGGGGGGGGCACAGATACGCAGTATTTT.

This chain links TRBV7-9 with TRBJ1-2; possibly TRBD1 for D (6 bases). Germline assignment: CDR1 SEHNR and CDR2 FQNEAQ (reference sequence). The V end lost 7 bases, the J end lost 3 bases, and 21 bases lay between the germline ends. The CDR3 sequence is 16 residues long. The CDR3 DNA reads TGTGCCAGCAACCCCCTCTGGCCAGGGGAGGACTATGGCTACACCTTC. Translation gives CASNPLWPGEDYGYTF. Full variable domain (outside the CDR3, taken from reference TRBV7-9 and TRBJ1-2): DTGVSQNPRHKITKRGQNVTFRCDPISEHNRLYWYRQTLGQGPEFLTYFQNEAQLEKSRLLSDRFSAERPKGSFSTLEIQRTEQGDSAMYLCASNPLWPGEDYGYTFGSGTRLTVV.

This clonotype appeared many times. The chain uses TRBV7-9 and TRBJ2-2; D remains unclear. The CDR3 is 15 amino acids. Between the trimmed V and J ends, which lost 1 base and 1 base, there was a span of 7 bases. Germline loops: CDR1 SEHNR, CDR2 FQNEAQ (reference sequence). CDR3 amino acids: CASSLVARNTGELFF. The CDR3 bases are TGTGCCAGCAGCTTAGTGGCTCGGAACACCGGGGAGCTGTTTTTT. Drawing the rest from reference TRBV7-9 and TRBJ2-2, the complete variable domain is DTGVSQNPRHKITKRGQNVTFRCDPISEHNRLYWYRQTLGQGPEFLTYFQNEAQLEKSRLLSDRFSAERPKGSFSTLEIQRTEQGDSAMYLCASSLVARNTGELFFGEGSRLTVL.

This clonotype came up many times. The chain links TRBV6-2 or TRBV6-3 to TRBJ2-7; D is possibly TRBD2 (6 bases). This CDR3 spans 14 amino acids. Trimming cost V 1 base and J 1 base, with 8 bases left between them. The germline V gene has CDR1 MNHEY and CDR2 SVGEGT. CDR3 bases: TGTGCCAGCAGTTACTTGACTAGTTCCTACGAGCAGTACTTC. Translating gives CASSYLTSSYEQYF.

This clonotype has a count of ten or more. The chain uses TRBV29-1 and TRBJ2-2; possibly TRBD2 for D (6 bases). This CDR3 spans 14 amino acids. V gave up 3 bases and J gave up 3 bases, with 11 bases separating them. CDR1 and CDR2 from the germline V gene are SQVTM and ANQGSEA. CDR3 sequence reads: CSVDRTGDTGELFF. The CDR3 DNA follows: TGCAGCGTTGATCGGACGGGGGACACCGGGGAGCTGTTTTTT.

This clonotype was seen ten or more times. The genes are TRBV2 and TRBJ2-3; perhaps TRBD2 as D (5 bases). Germline values: CDR1 SNHLY, CDR2 FYNNEI. The V gene lost 0 bases and the J gene lost 6 bases, with 28 bases spanning the gap. CDR3 size: 20 residues. For the CDR3, the DNA is TGTGCCAGCAGTGAAGCGCTGTCGGATCTAAGAGGGCCTGGAGTGGATACGCAGTATTTT. Its protein product is CASSEALSDLRGPGVDTQYF.

This clonotype was found many times. The V call is TRBV12-3 or TRBV12-4, the J call TRBJ2-2, with D unclear. The V gene lost 6 bases and the J gene lost 6 bases, with 8 bases spanning the gap. This CDR3 has 12 amino acids. For the CDR3, the DNA is TGTGCCAGCAGCCAGTTTCCCGGGGAGCTGTTTTTT. Translated: CASSQFPGELFF.

Comment on this clonotype: Germline is not matched at one junction end, which may reflect a read error. V and J are TRBV5-4 and TRBJ2-1; 7 bases map to TRBD2. The CDR3 has 15 residues. Germline CDR1 is SGHNT and CDR2 is YYREEE (reference sequence). For the CDR3, the DNA is TGTGACAGCAGCTTTTGGGGACTACCCTACAATGAGCAGTTCTTC. Translated, it gives CDSSFWGLPYNEQFF.

This clonotype has a count of ten or more. This chain uses TRBV28 with TRBJ2-1, with a weak D call TRBD1 (6 bases). Germline loops: CDR1 MDHEN, CDR2 SYDVKM. V lost 6 bases to trimming and J lost 6 bases, with 15 bases between them. This CDR3 is built from 14 residues. As DNA, the CDR3 is TGTGCCAGCAGCCTGACAGGCCCTACCAATGAGCAGTTCTTC. As protein: CASSLTGPTNEQFF.

This clonotype was found many times. The genes are TRBV28 and TRBJ1-2; tentatively, D is TRBD1 (6 bases). Trimming took off 5 bases at V and 2 bases at J, with 12 bases between the two ends. The CDR3 covers 14 residues. Germline assignment: CDR1 MDHEN and CDR2 SYDVKM. The CDR3 is CASSPWGRNYGYTF. CDR3 nucleotide sequence: TGTGCCAGCAGTCCGTGGGGGCGGAACTATGGCTACACCTTC.

This clonotype appeared many times. The chain joins TRBV12-3 or TRBV12-4 to TRBJ2-1, with a weak D call TRBD1 (6 bases). The V gene lost 6 bases and the J gene lost 0 bases, with 12 bases spanning the gap. The CDR3 contains 15 residues. The CDR3 coding sequence is TGTGCCAGCAGCCTTACAGGGCACTCCTACAATGAGCAGTTCTTC. Amino acids: CASSLTGHSYNEQFF.

The chain recombines TRBV7-2 with TRBJ2-5; possible D gene TRBD2, 5 bases. Per the germline V gene, CDR1 is SGHTA and CDR2 is FQGNSA. V was cut by 7 bases and J by 12 bases, with 21 bases left in between. The CDR3 runs 13 residues. The CDR3 nucleotides read TGTGCCAGCACCACTGCCGGGGTGCCCCAGAAGTACTTC. This translates into CASTTAGVPQKYF.

This clonotype was counted ten times or more. The rearrangement joins TRBV20-1 to TRBJ2-6; no definite D call. The CDR3 spans 12 residues. Germline assignment: CDR1 DFQATT and CDR2 SNEGSKA (reference sequence). Trimming shortened V by 3 bases and J by 0 bases, and 0 bases separated the two germline ends. CDR3 loop: CSASSGANVLTF. The DNA of the CDR3 is TGCAGTGCTAGCTCTGGGGCCAACGTCCTGACTTTC.

V gene TRBV7-3 combines with J gene TRBJ2-2; D unclear. This CDR3 comprises 13 residues. V lost 2 bases, J lost 5 bases, and 6 bases lay in between. The V gene's germline CDR1 is SGHTA and CDR2 FQGTGA. CDR3 amino acids: CASSLQTTGELFF. The CDR3, as DNA: TGTGCCAGCAGCTTACAGACAACCGGGGAGCTGTTTTTT.

A few counts support this clonotype. V gene TRBV6-5 combines with J gene TRBJ2-5; maybe TRBD1 (6 bases). The CDR3 length is 14 residues. CDR1 and CDR2 (germline): MNHEY, SVGAGI. V shed 3 bases and J shed 5 bases, with 13 bases lying between them. The CDR3 protein is CASSYQGRGETQYF. CDR3 bases: TGTGCCAGCAGTTATCAGGGGCGCGGGGAGACCCAGTACTTC.

This clonotype was recorded many times. This chain connects TRBV29-1 to TRBJ2-5; D is tentatively TRBD1 or TRBD2 (5 bases each). Germline CDR1 is SQVTM and CDR2 is ANQGSEA. V was cut by 5 bases and J by 7 bases, with 17 bases left in between. The CDR3 spans 13 residues. CDR3: CSVWDLRVGTQYF. The CDR3 DNA reads as TGCAGCGTTTGGGACCTTCGGGTCGGGACCCAGTACTTC.

Many counts were recorded for this clonotype. The V gene is TRBV12-3 or TRBV12-4, the J gene TRBJ2-1; tentatively, D is TRBD1 (6 bases). V was trimmed by 3 bases and J by 9 bases, leaving 18 bases between them. This CDR3 comprises 15 residues. In DNA form, the CDR3 reads TGTGCCAGCAGTTTTTCCCAACAGGGCGGTAGTGAGCAGTTCTTC. This sequence encodes CASSFSQQGGSEQFF.

This clonotype was seen repeatedly, ten times or more. This chain joins TRBV9 and TRBJ2-5; the D gene is possibly TRBD1 (6 bases). The CDR3 sequence is 17 residues long. V gave up 0 bases and J gave up 5 bases, with 20 bases separating them. From germline, CDR1 is SGDLS and CDR2 YYNGEE. This CDR3 reads CASSVDFGRDRWETQYF. As DNA, the CDR3 is TGTGCCAGCAGCGTAGACTTTGGGCGAGACAGGTGGGAGACCCAGTACTTC.

The rearrangement uses TRBV29-1 and TRBJ2-7; 12 positions agree with TRBD2. Germline CDR1 SQVTM, CDR2 ANQGSEA. Trimming at V came to 7 bases and at J to 2 bases, leaving 6 bases not matched to a gene. CDR3 size: 14 residues. The DNA of the CDR3 is TGCAGCGCCTGGACTAGCGGGATAACCTACGAGCAGTACTTC. Its protein product is CSAWTSGITYEQYF.